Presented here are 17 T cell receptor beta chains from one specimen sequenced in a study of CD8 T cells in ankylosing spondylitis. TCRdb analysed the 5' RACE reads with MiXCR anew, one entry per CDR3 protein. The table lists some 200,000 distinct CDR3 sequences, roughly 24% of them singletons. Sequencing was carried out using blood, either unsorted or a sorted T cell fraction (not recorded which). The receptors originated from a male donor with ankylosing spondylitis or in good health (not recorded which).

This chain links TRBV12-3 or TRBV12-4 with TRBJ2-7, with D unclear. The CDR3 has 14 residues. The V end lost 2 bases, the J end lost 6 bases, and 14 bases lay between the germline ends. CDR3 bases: TGTGCCAGCAGTTTAAAGGGTGAAGCTGGCGAGCAGTACTTC. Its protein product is CASSLKGEAGEQYF.

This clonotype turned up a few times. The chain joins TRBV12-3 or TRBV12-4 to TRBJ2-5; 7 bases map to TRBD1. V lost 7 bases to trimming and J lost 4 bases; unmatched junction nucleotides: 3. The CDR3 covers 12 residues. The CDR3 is CASTNRGETQYF. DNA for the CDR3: TGTGCCAGCACCAACAGGGGAGAGACCCAGTACTTC.

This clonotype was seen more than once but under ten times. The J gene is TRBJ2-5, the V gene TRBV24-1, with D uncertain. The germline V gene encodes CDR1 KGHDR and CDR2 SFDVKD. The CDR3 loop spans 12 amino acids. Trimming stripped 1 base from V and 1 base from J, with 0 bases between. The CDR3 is CATSDFQETQYF. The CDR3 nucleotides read TGTGCCACCAGTGATTTCCAAGAGACCCAGTACTTC.

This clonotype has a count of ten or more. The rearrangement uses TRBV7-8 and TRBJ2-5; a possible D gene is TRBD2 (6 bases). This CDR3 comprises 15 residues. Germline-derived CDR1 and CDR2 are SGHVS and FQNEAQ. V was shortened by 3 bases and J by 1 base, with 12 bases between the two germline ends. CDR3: CASSLGGTIQETQYF. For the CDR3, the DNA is TGTGCCAGCAGCTTGGGAGGTACGATCCAAGAGACCCAGTACTTC.

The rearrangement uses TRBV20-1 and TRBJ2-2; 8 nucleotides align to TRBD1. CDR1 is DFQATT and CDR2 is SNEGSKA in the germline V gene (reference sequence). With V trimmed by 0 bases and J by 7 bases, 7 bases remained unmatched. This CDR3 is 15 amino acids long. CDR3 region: CSARDATGAGGELFF. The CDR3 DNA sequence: TGCAGTGCTAGAGATGCGACAGGGGCCGGCGGGGAGCTGTTTTTT.

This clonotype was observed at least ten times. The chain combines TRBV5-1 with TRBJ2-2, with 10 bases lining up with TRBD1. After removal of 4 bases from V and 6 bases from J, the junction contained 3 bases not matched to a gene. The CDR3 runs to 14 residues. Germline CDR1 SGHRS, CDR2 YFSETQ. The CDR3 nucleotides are TGCGCCAGCAGCGAAGGGACAGGGGCCGGGGAGCTGTTTTTT. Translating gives CASSEGTGAGELFF. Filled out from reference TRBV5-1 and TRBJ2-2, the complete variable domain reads KAGVTQTPRYLIKTRGQQVTLSCSPISGHRSVSWYQQTPGQGLQFLFEYFSETQRNKGNFPGRFSGRQFSNSRSEMNVSTLELGDSALYLCASSEGTGAGELFFGEGSRLTVL.

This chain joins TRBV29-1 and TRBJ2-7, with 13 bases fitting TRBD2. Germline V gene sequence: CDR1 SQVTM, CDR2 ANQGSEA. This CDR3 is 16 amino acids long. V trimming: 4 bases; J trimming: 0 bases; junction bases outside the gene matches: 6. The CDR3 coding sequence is TGCAGCGTTGCCCTTGGACTAGCGGGAGACTCCTACGAGCAGTACTTC. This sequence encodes CSVALGLAGDSYEQYF.

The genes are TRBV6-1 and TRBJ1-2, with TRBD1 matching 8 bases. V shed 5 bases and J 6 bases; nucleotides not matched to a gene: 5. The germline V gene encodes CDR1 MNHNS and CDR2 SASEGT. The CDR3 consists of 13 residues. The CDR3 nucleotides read TGTGCCAGCAGTCGACGGACAGGGCATGGCTACACCTTC. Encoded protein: CASSRRTGHGYTF.

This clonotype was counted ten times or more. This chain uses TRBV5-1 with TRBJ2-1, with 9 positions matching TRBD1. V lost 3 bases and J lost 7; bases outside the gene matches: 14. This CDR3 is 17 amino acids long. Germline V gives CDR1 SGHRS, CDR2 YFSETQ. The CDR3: CASSSTGGVVMRNEQFF. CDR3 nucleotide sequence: TGCGCCAGCAGCTCCACAGGGGGCGTGGTGATGAGAAATGAGCAGTTCTTC.

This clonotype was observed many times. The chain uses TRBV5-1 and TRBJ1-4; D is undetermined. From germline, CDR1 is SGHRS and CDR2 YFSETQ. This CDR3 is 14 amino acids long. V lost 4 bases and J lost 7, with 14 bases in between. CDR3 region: CASSVTVSGEKLFF. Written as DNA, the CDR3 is TGCGCCAGCAGCGTGACCGTTAGCGGTGAAAAACTGTTTTTT.

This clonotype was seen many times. The CDR3, as DNA: TGCAGCGTGGACTGGGGAGAGACCCAGTACTTC. This sequence encodes CSVDWGETQYF. This chain links TRBV29-1 with TRBJ2-5; TRBD2 might be the D (5 bases). V gave up 6 bases and J gave up 4 bases, with 9 bases separating them. Germline CDR1 and CDR2: SQVTM and ANQGSEA. The CDR3 spans 11 residues.

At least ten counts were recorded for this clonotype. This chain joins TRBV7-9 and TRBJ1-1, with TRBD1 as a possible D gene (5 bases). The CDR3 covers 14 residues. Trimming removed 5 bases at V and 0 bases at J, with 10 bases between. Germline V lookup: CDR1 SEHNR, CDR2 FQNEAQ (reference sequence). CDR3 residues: CASSLGRLNTEAFF. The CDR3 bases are TGTGCCAGCAGCCTGGGACGGCTGAACACTGAAGCTTTCTTT.

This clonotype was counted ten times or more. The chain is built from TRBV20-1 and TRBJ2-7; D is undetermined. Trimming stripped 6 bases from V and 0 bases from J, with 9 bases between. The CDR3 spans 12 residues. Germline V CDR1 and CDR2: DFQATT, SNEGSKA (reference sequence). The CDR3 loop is CSADRSSYEQYF. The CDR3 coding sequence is TGCAGTGCCGACCGAAGCTCCTACGAGCAGTACTTC.

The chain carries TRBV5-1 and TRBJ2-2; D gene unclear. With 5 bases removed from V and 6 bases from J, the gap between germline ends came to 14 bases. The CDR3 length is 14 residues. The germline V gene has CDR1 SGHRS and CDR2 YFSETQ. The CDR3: CASRPQDSAGELFF. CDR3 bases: TGCGCCAGCAGACCCCAGGATTCCGCCGGGGAGCTGTTTTTT.

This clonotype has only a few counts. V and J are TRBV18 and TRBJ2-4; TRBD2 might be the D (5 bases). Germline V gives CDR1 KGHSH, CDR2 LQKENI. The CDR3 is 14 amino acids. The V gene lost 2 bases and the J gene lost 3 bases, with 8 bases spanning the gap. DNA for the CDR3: TGTGCCAGCTCACCAAACGGGGACAAAAACATTCAGTACTTC. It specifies CASSPNGDKNIQYF. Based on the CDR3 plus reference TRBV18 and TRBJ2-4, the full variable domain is NAGVMQNPRHLVRRRGQEARLRCSPMKGHSHVYWYRQLPEEGLKFMVYLQKENIIDESGMPKERFSAEFPKEGPSILRIQQVVRGDSAAYFCASSPNGDKNIQYFGAGTRLSVL.

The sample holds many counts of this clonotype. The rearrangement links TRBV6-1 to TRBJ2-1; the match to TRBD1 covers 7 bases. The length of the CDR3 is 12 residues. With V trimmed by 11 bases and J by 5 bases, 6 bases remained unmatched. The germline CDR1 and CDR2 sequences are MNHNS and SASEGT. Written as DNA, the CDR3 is TGTGCCGCCGACAGGGAAAACAATGAGCAGTTCTTC. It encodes CAADRENNEQFF.

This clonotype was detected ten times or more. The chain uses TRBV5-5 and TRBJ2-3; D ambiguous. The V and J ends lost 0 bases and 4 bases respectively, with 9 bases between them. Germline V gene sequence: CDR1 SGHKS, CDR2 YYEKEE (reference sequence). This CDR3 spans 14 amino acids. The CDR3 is CASSLEVMADTQYF. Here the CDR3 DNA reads TGTGCCAGCAGCTTGGAGGTGATGGCAGATACGCAGTATTTT. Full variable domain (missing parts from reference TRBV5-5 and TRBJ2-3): DAGVTQSPTHLIKTRGQQVTLRCSPISGHKSVSWYQQVLGQGPQFIFQYYEKEERGRGNFPDRFSARQFPNYSSELNVNALLLGDSALYLCASSLEVMADTQYFGPGTRLTVL.